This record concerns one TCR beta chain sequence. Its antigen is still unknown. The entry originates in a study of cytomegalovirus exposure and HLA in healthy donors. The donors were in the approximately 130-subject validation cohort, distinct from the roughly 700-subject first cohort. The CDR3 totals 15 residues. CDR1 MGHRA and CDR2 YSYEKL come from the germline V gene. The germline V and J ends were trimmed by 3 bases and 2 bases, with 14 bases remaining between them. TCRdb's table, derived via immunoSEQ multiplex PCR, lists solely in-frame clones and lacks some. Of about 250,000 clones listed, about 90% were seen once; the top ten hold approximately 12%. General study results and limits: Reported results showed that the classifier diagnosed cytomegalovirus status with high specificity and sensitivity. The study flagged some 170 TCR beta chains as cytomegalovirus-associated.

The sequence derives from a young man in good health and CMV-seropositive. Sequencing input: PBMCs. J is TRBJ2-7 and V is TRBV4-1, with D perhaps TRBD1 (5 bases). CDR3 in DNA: TGCGCCAGCAGCCAGGATCTGACAGATACCTACGAGCAGTACTTC. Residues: CASSQDLTDTYEQYF.